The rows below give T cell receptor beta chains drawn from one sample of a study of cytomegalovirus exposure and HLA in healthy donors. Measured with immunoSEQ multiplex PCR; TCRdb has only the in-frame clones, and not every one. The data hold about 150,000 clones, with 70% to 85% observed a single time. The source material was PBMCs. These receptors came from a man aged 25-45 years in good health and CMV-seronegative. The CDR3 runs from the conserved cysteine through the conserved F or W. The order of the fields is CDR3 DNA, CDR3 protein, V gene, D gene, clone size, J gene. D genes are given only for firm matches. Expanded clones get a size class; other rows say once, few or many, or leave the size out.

CDR3 DNA: TGTGCCAGCACCCAGGAAAGCTCCTATAATTCACCCCTCCACTTT
CDR3 protein: CASTQESSYNSPLHF
V gene: TRBV27
D gene: .
clone size: .
J gene: TRBJ1-6

CDR3 DNA: TGCGCCAGCAGCCATCCGGGACAGAGCACAGATACGCAGTATTTT
CDR3 protein: CASSHPGQSTDTQYF
V gene: TRBV4-3
D gene: TRBD1
clone size: .
J gene: TRBJ2-3

CDR3 DNA: TGTGCCAGCAGTCCTCAGGGGGCTAGAGAGACCCAGTACTTC
CDR3 protein: CASSPQGARETQYF
V gene: TRBV6-5
D gene: TRBD1
clone size: once
J gene: TRBJ2-5

CDR3 DNA: TGCAGCGTTGCGGGTTGGGCGGAGGTGGATACGCAGTATTTT
CDR3 protein: CSVAGWAEVDTQYF
V gene: TRBV29-1
D gene: .
clone size: .
J gene: TRBJ2-3

CDR3 DNA: TGTGCCAGCAGTGGGACAGCGAACTATGGCTACACCTTC
CDR3 protein: CASSGTANYGYTF
V gene: TRBV28
D gene: TRBD1
clone size: once
J gene: TRBJ1-2

CDR3 DNA: TGTGCCAGCAGCCAAATCCTAAGCTCCTACAATGAGCAGTTCTTC
CDR3 protein: CASSQILSSYNEQFF
V gene: TRBV7-3
D gene: .
clone size: .
J gene: TRBJ2-1

CDR3 DNA: TGCGCCAGCAGCTTGGCCGTGGGGGGGCGGGAGCAGTACTTC
CDR3 protein: CASSLAVGGREQYF
V gene: TRBV5-1
D gene: .
clone size: .
J gene: TRBJ2-7

CDR3 DNA: TGTGCCAGCAGCCCGGGAACCGGGAGGATTTACGAGCAGTACTTC
CDR3 protein: CASSPGTGRIYEQYF
V gene: TRBV5-4
D gene: TRBD2
clone size: .
J gene: TRBJ2-7

CDR3 DNA: TGTGCCAGCAGCCCTGAACGGGGGGGCTCCTACAATGAGCAGTTCTTC
CDR3 protein: CASSPERGGSYNEQFF
V gene: TRBV5-6
D gene: TRBD2
clone size: .
J gene: TRBJ2-1

CDR3 DNA: TGTGCTAGCAGCCCCGGGTCTTCCTACAATGAGCAGTTCTTC
CDR3 protein: CASSPGSSYNEQFF
V gene: TRBV7-7
D gene: .
clone size: few
J gene: TRBJ2-1

CDR3 DNA: TGTGCCAGCAGTTTCGGGCTAGCCGCAGATACGCAGTATTTT
CDR3 protein: CASSFGLAADTQYF
V gene: TRBV28
D gene: .
clone size: .
J gene: TRBJ2-3

CDR3 DNA: TGTGCCAGCAGGCCCAGGGAATCTGGCTACACCTTC
CDR3 protein: CASRPRESGYTF
V gene: TRBV28
D gene: .
clone size: .
J gene: TRBJ1-2

CDR3 DNA: TGTGCCAGTAGTATTGGGGCGACAGGCCTGAACACTGAAGCTTTCTTT
CDR3 protein: CASSIGATGLNTEAFF
V gene: TRBV19
D gene: .
clone size: .
J gene: TRBJ1-1

CDR3 DNA: TGTGCCTGGACCCGGGGTTCCTACGAGCAGTACTTC
CDR3 protein: CAWTRGSYEQYF
V gene: TRBV30
D gene: .
clone size: .
J gene: TRBJ2-7

CDR3 DNA: TGTGCCATCACCCTGGGAGCGGGGGAAGAGACCCAGTACTTC
CDR3 protein: CAITLGAGEETQYF
V gene: TRBV7-9
D gene: TRBD2
clone size: .
J gene: TRBJ2-5

CDR3 DNA: TGTGCCAGCAGTGAAGCAGGGACAGGGGGCGGGGGCTACCCCTTC
CDR3 protein: CASSEAGTGGGGYPF
V gene: TRBV6-1
D gene: TRBD1
clone size: .
J gene: TRBJ1-2

CDR3 DNA: TGTGCCAGCAGCTTAGCGACAGCAACTAATGAAAAACTGTTTTTT
CDR3 protein: CASSLATATNEKLFF
V gene: TRBV7-9
D gene: .
clone size: few
J gene: TRBJ1-4

CDR3 DNA: TGTGCCTGGGGACAGGGTAGGGAGCAGTACTTC
CDR3 protein: CAWGQGREQYF
V gene: TRBV30
D gene: TRBD1
clone size: .
J gene: TRBJ2-7

CDR3 DNA: TGCGCCAGCAGCCACCGACCGACGAACTATGGCTACCCCTTC
CDR3 protein: CASSHRPTNYGYPF
V gene: TRBV5-1
D gene: .
clone size: .
J gene: TRBJ1-2

CDR3 DNA: TGTGCCAGCAGCGCCCGGACAGGTCCGGATACGCAGTATTTT
CDR3 protein: CASSARTGPDTQYF
V gene: TRBV2
D gene: TRBD1
clone size: .
J gene: TRBJ2-3

CDR3 DNA: TGCAGCGTTTCGTGGACTAGCTCGAGCTCTGGGGCCAACGTCCTGACTTTC
CDR3 protein: CSVSWTSSSSGANVLTF
V gene: TRBV29-1
D gene: TRBD2
clone size: .
J gene: TRBJ2-6

CDR3 DNA: TGTGCCAGCAGCCCGGGTTTATGGGGGCCATCCACAGATACGCAGTATTTT
CDR3 protein: CASSPGLWGPSTDTQYF
V gene: TRBV14
D gene: .
clone size: .
J gene: TRBJ2-3

CDR3 DNA: TGTGCCAGCAGTGGTGGGGACAGGGGCACAGATACGCAGTATTTT
CDR3 protein: CASSGGDRGTDTQYF
V gene: TRBV25-1
D gene: TRBD1
clone size: .
J gene: TRBJ2-3

CDR3 DNA: TGTGCCAGCAGTCAAGACAGCCAAAACATTCAGTACTTC
CDR3 protein: CASSQDSQNIQYF
V gene: TRBV6-1
D gene: .
clone size: .
J gene: TRBJ2-4

CDR3 DNA: TGCGCCAGCATGGAGGGCCCGACAGATACGCAGTATTTT
CDR3 protein: CASMEGPTDTQYF
V gene: TRBV5-1
D gene: .
clone size: .
J gene: TRBJ2-3

CDR3 DNA: TGTGCCAGTAGTATCCCCCCCCGGGCTAGCGGTAACAATGAGCAGTTCTTC
CDR3 protein: CASSIPPRASGNNEQFF
V gene: TRBV19
D gene: TRBD2
clone size: .
J gene: TRBJ2-1

CDR3 DNA: TGTGCCAGCAGCGCAGGGTCAGGGAACACTGAAGCTTTCTTT
CDR3 protein: CASSAGSGNTEAFF
V gene: TRBV7-9
D gene: .
clone size: .
J gene: TRBJ1-1

CDR3 DNA: TGCAGCGCAGCCCGGACAGGGGGAGGCCCTGAAGCTTTCTTT
CDR3 protein: CSAARTGGGPEAFF
V gene: TRBV29-1
D gene: TRBD1
clone size: .
J gene: TRBJ1-1

CDR3 DNA: TGTGCCAGCAGCGGCTGGCGGGGGGGTACAGATACGCAGTATTTT
CDR3 protein: CASSGWRGGTDTQYF
V gene: TRBV9
D gene: TRBD2
clone size: .
J gene: TRBJ2-3

CDR3 DNA: TGCGCCAGCAGCCGAACAGGGGTTACTGAAGCTTTCTTT
CDR3 protein: CASSRTGVTEAFF
V gene: TRBV4-3
D gene: TRBD1
clone size: .
J gene: TRBJ1-1

CDR3 DNA: TGTGCCAGCAGTGACAGATGGAGCACTGAAGCTTTCTTT
CDR3 protein: CASSDRWSTEAFF
V gene: TRBV6-1
D gene: .
clone size: .
J gene: TRBJ1-1

CDR3 DNA: TGTGCCAGCAGCGAGGGGACAGGGACCACCGGGGAGCTGTTTTTT
CDR3 protein: CASSEGTGTTGELFF
V gene: TRBV28
D gene: TRBD1
clone size: .
J gene: TRBJ2-2

CDR3 DNA: TGTGCCAGCAGTGAGGCAGCCCCGGGTCAGCCCCAGCATTTT
CDR3 protein: CASSEAAPGQPQHF
V gene: TRBV6-1
D gene: .
clone size: .
J gene: TRBJ1-5

CDR3 DNA: TGCGCCAGCAGCCAAGAGGGGGCACCGGGAAACACCATATATTTT
CDR3 protein: CASSQEGAPGNTIYF
V gene: TRBV4-1
D gene: .
clone size: .
J gene: TRBJ1-3

CDR3 DNA: TGTGCCAGCAGCTTAGGGACAAAAAACTATGGCTACACCTTC
CDR3 protein: CASSLGTKNYGYTF
V gene: TRBV7-8
D gene: .
clone size: .
J gene: TRBJ1-2

CDR3 DNA: TGTGCCAGCAGGATTCAGGGGACGTCCTACGAGCAGTACTTC
CDR3 protein: CASRIQGTSYEQYF
V gene: TRBV5-6
D gene: .
clone size: few
J gene: TRBJ2-7

CDR3 DNA: TGTGCCAGCTCTTTGGGACAGGGCGGTCAGCCCCAGCATTTT
CDR3 protein: CASSLGQGGQPQHF
V gene: TRBV6-1
D gene: TRBD1
clone size: few
J gene: TRBJ1-5

CDR3 DNA: TGTGCCACCAGCACAGGGGGGACCTACGAGCAGTACTTC
CDR3 protein: CATSTGGTYEQYF
V gene: TRBV15
D gene: .
clone size: once
J gene: TRBJ2-7

CDR3 DNA: TGTGCCAGCAGCGTACAGCTAGCGGGGGGGAGGAATGAGCAGTTCTTC
CDR3 protein: CASSVQLAGGRNEQFF
V gene: TRBV9
D gene: TRBD2
clone size: .
J gene: TRBJ2-1

CDR3 DNA: TGTTCCAGCAGCCAAAGGACAGAAACGAACACCGGGGAGCTGTTTTTT
CDR3 protein: CSSSQRTETNTGELFF
V gene: TRBV7-9
D gene: .
clone size: .
J gene: TRBJ2-2

CDR3 DNA: TGTGCCAGCAGTCTCCGACACTTGGGCCAAGATACGCAGTATTTT
CDR3 protein: CASSLRHLGQDTQYF
V gene: TRBV6-1
D gene: .
clone size: .
J gene: TRBJ2-3

CDR3 DNA: TGTGCCAGCAGACAGCTCCTGAATTCACCCCTCCACTTT
CDR3 protein: CASRQLLNSPLHF
V gene: TRBV6-6
D gene: .
clone size: .
J gene: TRBJ1-6

CDR3 DNA: TGTGCCAGCAGTTTAAGAGCGACAGGGGGCTACGAGCAGTACTTC
CDR3 protein: CASSLRATGGYEQYF
V gene: TRBV28
D gene: TRBD1
clone size: few
J gene: TRBJ2-7

CDR3 DNA: TGTGCCAGCAGCTTGGCAACTAGCGGGGGGGCCTTGGGAGAGACCCAGTACTTC
CDR3 protein: CASSLATSGGALGETQYF
V gene: TRBV5-6
D gene: TRBD2
clone size: .
J gene: TRBJ2-5

CDR3 DNA: TGTGCCAGCAGCTGGACACCGGGACAGGGGGAGACCCAGTACTTC
CDR3 protein: CASSWTPGQGETQYF
V gene: TRBV7-9
D gene: TRBD1
clone size: .
J gene: TRBJ2-5

CDR3 DNA: TGTGCCAGCAGCCTGGACAGGGGAAGTGGCTACACCTTC
CDR3 protein: CASSLDRGSGYTF
V gene: TRBV5-6
D gene: TRBD1
clone size: few
J gene: TRBJ1-2

CDR3 DNA: TGTGCCAGCAGCCAAGGACTAGCGGGGGGTAATGAGCAGTTCTTC
CDR3 protein: CASSQGLAGGNEQFF
V gene: TRBV7-2
D gene: TRBD2
clone size: few
J gene: TRBJ2-1

CDR3 DNA: TGTGCCAGCAGCTTAGGACAGGGAGCTGAAGCTTTCTTT
CDR3 protein: CASSLGQGAEAFF
V gene: TRBV7-9
D gene: TRBD1
clone size: .
J gene: TRBJ1-1

CDR3 DNA: TGTGCCAGCAGTCTGCTTGGACCGGGGAATGAGCAGTTCTTC
CDR3 protein: CASSLLGPGNEQFF
V gene: TRBV7-2
D gene: .
clone size: .
J gene: TRBJ2-1

CDR3 DNA: TGTGCCAGCAGCTTAACTAGCGGGGGCTACGAGCAGTACTTC
CDR3 protein: CASSLTSGGYEQYF
V gene: TRBV7-9
D gene: TRBD2
clone size: few
J gene: TRBJ2-7

CDR3 DNA: TGTGCCACCAGCAGAGATGCAGTCTACGAGCAGTACTTC
CDR3 protein: CATSRDAVYEQYF
V gene: TRBV15
D gene: .
clone size: .
J gene: TRBJ2-7

CDR3 DNA: TGTGCCAGCAGCTTAGCGCCGGGACAGGCCTACGAGCAGTACTTC
CDR3 protein: CASSLAPGQAYEQYF
V gene: TRBV7-2
D gene: TRBD1
clone size: .
J gene: TRBJ2-7

CDR3 DNA: TGTGCCAGCAGCTTAGGGGACAGGACCGGGAAACTGTTTTTT
CDR3 protein: CASSLGDRTGKLFF
V gene: TRBV7-2
D gene: TRBD1
clone size: .
J gene: TRBJ1-4